The present TCR beta chain was sequenced within a study of naive and memory T cell subsets. For this clonotype: The target antigen is unknown.

Study results and caveats: Especially in CD8 cells, naive repertoires contained a few larger clonotypes, possibly CD45RA-re-expressing memory cells.

The beta constant-region primer was an equimolar mix of two oligonucleotides covering TRBC1 and TRBC2. Four rounds of PCR amplified the ligated cDNA using nested alpha and beta constant-region primers plus SP2. TCRdb used MiXCR to reprocess the UMI-ligation and nested PCR reads, holding one entry per CDR3 protein. The sample consists of 98,000 or so distinct CDR3 sequences, approximately 10% of them appearing once. The material sequenced was naive CD4+ T cells from blood. This clonotype was obtained from a human donor in good health.

The CDR3 coding sequence is TGTGCCAGCAGTGCCCCGGACAGGCGGAGCAATCAGCCCCAGCATTTT. Its protein product is CASSAPDRRSNQPQHF. The genes are TRBV6-6 and TRBJ1-5, with 7 positions matching TRBD1. The CDR3 is 16 amino acids. Trimming cost V 5 bases and J 1 base; bases outside gene matches: 8. CDR1 MNHNY and CDR2 SVGAGI come from the germline V gene (reference sequence).